This TCR beta chain was retrieved from a study of blood T cell repertoires in COVID-19. The overall study: PBMCs, B-cell-depleted T cells, or T cells provided the cDNA or gDNA that made up the material.

In the original workflow: For nucleated cells, counts were estimated from reference gene primer amplification. Only in-frame clones appear in the TCRdb table, and some are missing; sequencing was by immunoSEQ multiplex PCR. The V and J calls and clone size were taken over from that table, and D and trimming were inferred from the DNA. The table shows hundreds of thousands of clones, with 89% occurring only once. Germline CDR1 reads SGHRS; CDR2 reads YFSETQ. There are 15 residues in the CDR3. The V and J ends lost 4 bases and 6 bases respectively, with 19 bases between them. The rearrangement joins TRBV5-1 to TRBJ1-2, with D uncertain. Sequenced sample: peripheral blood. The receptor was isolated from a woman aged 25 to 39 with COVID-19, enrolled during active disease. The CDR3 nucleotides are TGCGCCAGCAGCCCAGTGTCGTGGGGAGAGGATGGCTACACCTTC. Encoded protein: CASSPVSWGEDGYTF.